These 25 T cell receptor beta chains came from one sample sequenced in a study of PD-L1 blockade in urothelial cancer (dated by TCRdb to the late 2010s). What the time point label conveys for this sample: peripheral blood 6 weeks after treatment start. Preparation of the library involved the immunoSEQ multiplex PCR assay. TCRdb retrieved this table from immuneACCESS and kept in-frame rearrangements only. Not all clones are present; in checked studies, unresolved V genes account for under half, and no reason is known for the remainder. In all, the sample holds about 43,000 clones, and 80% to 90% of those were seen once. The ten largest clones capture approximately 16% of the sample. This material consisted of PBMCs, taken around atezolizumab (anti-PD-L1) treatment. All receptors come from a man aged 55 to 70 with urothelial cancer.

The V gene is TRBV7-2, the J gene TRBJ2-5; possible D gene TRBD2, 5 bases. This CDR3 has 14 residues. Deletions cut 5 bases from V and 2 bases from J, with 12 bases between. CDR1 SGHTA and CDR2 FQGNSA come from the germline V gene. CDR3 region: CASSAMGGQETQYF. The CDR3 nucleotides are TGTGCCAGCAGCGCAATGGGCGGGCAAGAGACCCAGTACTTC.

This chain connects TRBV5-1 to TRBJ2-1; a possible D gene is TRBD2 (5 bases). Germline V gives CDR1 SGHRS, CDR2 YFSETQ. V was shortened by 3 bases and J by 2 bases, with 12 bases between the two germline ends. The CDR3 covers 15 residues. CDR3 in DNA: TGCGCCAGCAGCTGGCGGGTCTCGGCCTACAATGAGCAGTTCTTC. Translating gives CASSWRVSAYNEQFF.

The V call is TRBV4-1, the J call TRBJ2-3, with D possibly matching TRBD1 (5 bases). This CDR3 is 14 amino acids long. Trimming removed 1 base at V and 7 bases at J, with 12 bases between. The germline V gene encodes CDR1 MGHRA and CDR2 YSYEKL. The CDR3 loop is CASSQAPTENTQYF. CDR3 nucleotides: TGCGCCAGCAGCCAAGCCCCGACAGAAAATACGCAGTATTTT.

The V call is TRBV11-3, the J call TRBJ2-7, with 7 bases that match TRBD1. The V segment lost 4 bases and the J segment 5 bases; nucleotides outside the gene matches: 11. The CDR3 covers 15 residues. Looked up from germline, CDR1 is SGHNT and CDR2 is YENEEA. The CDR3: CASSYSGTAVDEQYF. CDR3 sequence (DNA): TGTGCCAGCAGCTACTCCGGGACAGCAGTCGACGAGCAGTACTTC.

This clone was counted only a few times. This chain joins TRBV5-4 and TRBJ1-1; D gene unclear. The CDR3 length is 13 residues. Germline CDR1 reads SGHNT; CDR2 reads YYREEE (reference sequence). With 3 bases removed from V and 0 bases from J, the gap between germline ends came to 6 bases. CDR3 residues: CASSSSMNTEAFF. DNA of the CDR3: TGTGCCAGCAGCTCCTCTATGAACACTGAAGCTTTCTTT.

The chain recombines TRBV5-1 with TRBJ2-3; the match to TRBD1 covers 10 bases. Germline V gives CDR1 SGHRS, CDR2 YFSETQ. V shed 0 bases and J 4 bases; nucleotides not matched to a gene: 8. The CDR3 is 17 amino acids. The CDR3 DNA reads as TGCGCCAGCAGCTTGGATATAAGTGGGACAGGGGCAGATACGCAGTATTTT. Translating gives CASSLDISGTGADTQYF.

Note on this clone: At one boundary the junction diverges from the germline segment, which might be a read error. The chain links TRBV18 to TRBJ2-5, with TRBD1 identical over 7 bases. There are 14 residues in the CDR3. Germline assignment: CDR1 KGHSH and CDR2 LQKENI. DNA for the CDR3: TGTGCCAGCTCCCCACGTCAGGGGGTCGAGACCCAGTACTTC. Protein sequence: CASSPRQGVETQYF.

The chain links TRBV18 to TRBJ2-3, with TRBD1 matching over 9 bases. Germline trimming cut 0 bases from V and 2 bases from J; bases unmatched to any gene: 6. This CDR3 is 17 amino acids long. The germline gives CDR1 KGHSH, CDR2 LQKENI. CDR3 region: CASSPPGTGPNTDTQYF. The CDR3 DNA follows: TGTGCCAGCTCACCACCGGGGACAGGGCCTAACACAGATACGCAGTATTTT.

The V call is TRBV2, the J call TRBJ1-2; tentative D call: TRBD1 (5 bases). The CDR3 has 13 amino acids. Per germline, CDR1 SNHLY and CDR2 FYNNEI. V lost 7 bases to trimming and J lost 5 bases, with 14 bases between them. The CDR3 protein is CASMGRGEYGYTF. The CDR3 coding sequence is TGTGCCAGCATGGGGAGGGGAGAGTATGGCTACACCTTC.

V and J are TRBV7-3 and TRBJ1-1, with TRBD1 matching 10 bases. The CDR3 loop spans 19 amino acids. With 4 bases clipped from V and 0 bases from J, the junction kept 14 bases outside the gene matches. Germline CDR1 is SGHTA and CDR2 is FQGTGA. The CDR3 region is CASSSVGRDRGGMNTEAFF. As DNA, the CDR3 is TGTGCCAGCAGCTCGGTGGGGCGGGACAGGGGTGGAATGAACACTGAAGCTTTCTTT. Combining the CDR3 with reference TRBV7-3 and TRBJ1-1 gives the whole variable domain GAGVSQTPSNKVTEKGKYVELRCDPISGHTALYWYRQSLGQGPEFLIYFQGTGAADDSGLPNDRFFAVRPEGSVSTLKIQRTERGDSAVYLCASSSVGRDRGGMNTEAFFGQGTRLTVV.

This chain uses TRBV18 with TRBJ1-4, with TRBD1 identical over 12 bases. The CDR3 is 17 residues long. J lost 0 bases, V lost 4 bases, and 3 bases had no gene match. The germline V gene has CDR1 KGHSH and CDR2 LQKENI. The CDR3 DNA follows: TGTGCCAGCTCACAGGGACAGGGGGCCACAACTAATGAAAAACTGTTTTTT. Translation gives CASSQGQGATTNEKLFF.

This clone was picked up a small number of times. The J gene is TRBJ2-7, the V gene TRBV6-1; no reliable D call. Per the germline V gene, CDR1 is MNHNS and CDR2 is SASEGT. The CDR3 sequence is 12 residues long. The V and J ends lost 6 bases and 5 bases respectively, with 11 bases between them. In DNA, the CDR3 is TGTGCCAGCAGGGAGATCTTCCACGAGCAGTACTTC. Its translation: CASREIFHEQYF.

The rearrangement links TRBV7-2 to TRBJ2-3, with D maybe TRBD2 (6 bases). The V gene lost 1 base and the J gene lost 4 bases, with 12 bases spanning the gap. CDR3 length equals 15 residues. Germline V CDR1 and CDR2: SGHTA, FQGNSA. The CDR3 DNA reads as TGTGCCAGCAGCTTAGTCGGCGGGGCAGCAGATACGCAGTATTTT. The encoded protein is CASSLVGGAADTQYF.

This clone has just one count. The CDR3 nucleotides are TGTGCCAGCAGCTTTCGGACTAGCGGGGGTGCAGAGACCCAGTACTTC. As protein: CASSFRTSGGAETQYF. The chain has TRBV5-4 and TRBJ2-5; 13 bases match TRBD2. J gave up 4 bases and V 2 bases, and 5 bases lay outside the gene matches. The CDR3 extends over 16 amino acids. Germline CDR1 reads SGHNT; CDR2 reads YYREEE (reference sequence).

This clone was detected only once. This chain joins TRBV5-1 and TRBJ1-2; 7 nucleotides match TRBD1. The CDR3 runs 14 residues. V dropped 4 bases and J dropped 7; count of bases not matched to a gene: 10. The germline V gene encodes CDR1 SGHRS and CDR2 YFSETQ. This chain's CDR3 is CASSRGDSDLGYTF. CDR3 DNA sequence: TGCGCCAGCAGCCGCGGGGACAGTGATCTTGGCTACACCTTC.

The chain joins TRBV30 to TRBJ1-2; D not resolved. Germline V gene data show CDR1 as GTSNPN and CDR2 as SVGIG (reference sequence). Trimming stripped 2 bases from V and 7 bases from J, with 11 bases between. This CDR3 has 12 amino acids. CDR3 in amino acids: CAWSLASGGYTF. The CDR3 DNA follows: TGTGCCTGGAGTTTAGCGTCCGGTGGCTACACCTTC.

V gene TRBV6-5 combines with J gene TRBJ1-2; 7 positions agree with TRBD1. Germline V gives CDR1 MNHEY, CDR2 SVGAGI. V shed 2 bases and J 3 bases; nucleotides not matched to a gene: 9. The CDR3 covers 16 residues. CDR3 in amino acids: CASSYERGRVDYGYTF. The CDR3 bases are TGTGCCAGCAGTTACGAAAGGGGGCGAGTTGACTATGGCTACACCTTC.

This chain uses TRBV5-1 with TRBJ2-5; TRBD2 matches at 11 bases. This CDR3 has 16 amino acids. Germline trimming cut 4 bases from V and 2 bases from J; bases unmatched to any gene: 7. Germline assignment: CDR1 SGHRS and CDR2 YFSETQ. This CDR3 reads CASSVSSGGRQETQYF. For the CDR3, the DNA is TGCGCCAGCAGCGTATCTAGCGGGGGGAGACAAGAGACCCAGTACTTC.

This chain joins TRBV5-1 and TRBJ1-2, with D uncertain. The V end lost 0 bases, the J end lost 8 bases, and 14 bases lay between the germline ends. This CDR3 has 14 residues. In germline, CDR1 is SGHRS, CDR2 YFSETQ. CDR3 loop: CASSLGTIIGGYTF. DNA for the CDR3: TGCGCCAGCAGCTTGGGGACTATAATAGGAGGCTACACCTTC.

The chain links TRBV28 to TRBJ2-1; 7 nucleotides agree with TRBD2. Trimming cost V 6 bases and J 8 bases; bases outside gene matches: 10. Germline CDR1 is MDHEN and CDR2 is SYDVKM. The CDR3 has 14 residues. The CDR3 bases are TGTGCCAGCAGGAGCGGGGTAGTTGGGGATGAGCAGTTCTTC. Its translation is CASRSGVVGDEQFF. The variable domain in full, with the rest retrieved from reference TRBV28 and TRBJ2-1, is DVKVTQSSRYLVKRTGEKVFLECVQDMDHENMFWYRQDPGLGLRLIYFSYDVKMKEKGDIPEGYSVSREKKERFSLILESASTNQTSMYLCASRSGVVGDEQFFGPGTRLTVL.

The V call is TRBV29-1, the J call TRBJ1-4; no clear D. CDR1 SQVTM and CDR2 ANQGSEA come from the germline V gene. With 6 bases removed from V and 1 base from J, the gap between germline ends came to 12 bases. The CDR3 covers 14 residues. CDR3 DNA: TGCAGCGTCCACGGGGAGGGAACTAATGAAAAACTGTTTTTT. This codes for CSVHGEGTNEKLFF.

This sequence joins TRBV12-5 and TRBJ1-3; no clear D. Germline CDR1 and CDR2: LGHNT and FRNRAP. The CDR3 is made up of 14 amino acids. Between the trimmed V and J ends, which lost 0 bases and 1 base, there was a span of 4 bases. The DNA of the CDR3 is TGTGCTAGTGGTTTGGTACGGTCTGGAAACACCATATATTTT. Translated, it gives CASGLVRSGNTIYF.

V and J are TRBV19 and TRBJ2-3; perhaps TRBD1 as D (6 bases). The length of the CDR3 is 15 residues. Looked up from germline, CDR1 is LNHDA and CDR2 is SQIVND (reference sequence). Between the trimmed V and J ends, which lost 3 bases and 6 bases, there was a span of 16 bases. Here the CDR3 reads CASSIETGALDTQYF. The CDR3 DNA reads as TGTGCCAGTAGTATCGAGACAGGTGCTTTGGATACGCAGTATTTT.

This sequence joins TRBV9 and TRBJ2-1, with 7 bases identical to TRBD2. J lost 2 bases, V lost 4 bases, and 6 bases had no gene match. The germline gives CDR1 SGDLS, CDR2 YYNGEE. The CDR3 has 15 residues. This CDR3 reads CASSPVAGAYNEQFF. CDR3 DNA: TGTGCCAGCAGCCCCGTGGCGGGGGCCTACAATGAGCAGTTCTTC.

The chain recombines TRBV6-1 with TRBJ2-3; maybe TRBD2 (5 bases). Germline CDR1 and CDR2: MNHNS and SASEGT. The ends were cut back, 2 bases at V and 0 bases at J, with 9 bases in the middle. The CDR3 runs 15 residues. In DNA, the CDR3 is TGTGCCAGCAGTGAACCGGGATCTAGCACAGATACGCAGTATTTT. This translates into CASSEPGSSTDTQYF.